This record concerns one T cell receptor beta chain sequence. This clone was counted only a few times. Its cognate antigen has yet to be identified. No base-level quality is on record; no much larger clone is a single base apart. The germline V gene sets CDR1 to SNHLY and CDR2 to FYNNEI. Its CDR3 holds 17 amino acids, cysteine through phenylalanine. Just the 51-base CDR3 DNA is kept, in frame starting at base 1. Relative to germline, V is missing 9 bases and J is missing 3 bases, with 13 bases of the junction outside any gene match. TCRbeta CDR3 regions were amplified from genomic DNA using the immunoSEQ Assay, a bias-controlled multiplex PCR. Per the original workflow: The number of nucleated cells in each sample was estimated by amplification of reference gene primers within the assay. To quantify the absolute abundance of each unique TCRbeta CDR3 rearrangement, sequence reads were collapsed and filtered. For each sample, productive Simpson clonality was calculated as the square root of Simpson's diversity index across productive rearrangements. In its TCRdb copy, this immuneACCESS table keeps in-frame sequences only and misses some clones. Where compared with another copy, unresolved V genes explain less than half of these, and the others have no known cause. Clonal size and the V and J genes are those of that table, whereas D and trimming came from the DNA. The sample records more than 200,000 clones, 84% of which are singletons. The ten most abundant clones make up about 1.5% of the sample.

A second Seattle source provided samples from volunteer blood donors who had recovered from COVID-19. Collaborating institutions collected whole blood in K2EDTA tubes following their own protocols. For TCRbeta analysis, collaborator samples were shipped as frozen whole blood, as isolated PBMCs, or as DNA extracted from either sample type. This sample stems from a study of blood T cell repertoires in COVID-19 (dated by TCRdb to about 2020). Regarding the study in general: Collaborator samples came from the United States, Italy and Spain and covered acute and convalescent phases of COVID-19. HLA class I and class II types, where available, came from metadata supplied by the sample provider rather than from assay-based typing. Nearly every sample came with metadata listing a de-identified subject ID, COVID-19 status, age in years and sex. The repertoires were released in a freely available public database intended as a resource for research on the immune response to SARS-CoV-2. Subjects who had been exposed to COVID-19, were actively infected with it, or had recovered from it provided the deeply sampled blood TCRbeta repertoires that made up the dataset. Samples came from the ongoing ImmuneRACE study (first 160 participants) plus 1,254 subjects from 6 global collaborators. The prospective study material was composed of cDNA or gDNA derived from T cells, B-cell-depleted T cells, or PBMCs. The paper as a whole reports these results and caveats: The amount of clinical and demographic metadata varied by source and participant and was provided uncurated.

Sequenced sample: peripheral blood. The sequence was obtained from a woman aged 40 to 50 who had recovered from COVID-19. The sequence joins TRBV2 to TRBJ2-3; 12 nucleotides in the junction match TRBD1. At the DNA level, the sequence is TGTGCCAGGAACCGGAGGGGGACAGGGGGCGCAACAGATACGCAGTATTTT. Translated, it reads CARNRRGTGGATDTQYF.